These 21 T cell receptor beta chains originate from one sample sequenced in a study of shared clonotypes between healthy human individuals. Some clones are missing from TCRdb's copy, which holds only in-frame ones; the method was immunoSEQ multiplex PCR. The top ten clones hold 0.55% to 0.7% of a sample with 1 million to 1.3 million clones, about 80% of them seen once. The sample consisted of memory CD4+ T cells from PBMCs. The subset denotes: CD45RA-negative fraction. The receptors were gathered from a man aged 18 to 29 in good health. Some clones in this sample may be carry-over from other donors' samples.

The chain combines TRBV7-4 with TRBJ2-2; no definite D call. V dropped 3 bases and J dropped 0 bases, with 20 bases sitting between them. Germline V gene lookup returns CDR1 SGHVT and CDR2 SQSDAQ. This CDR3 comprises 19 residues. The CDR3 sequence is CASSFPRHCSPSNTGELFF. DNA for the CDR3: TGTGCCAGCAGCTTTCCGAGGCACTGCTCCCCATCGAACACCGGGGAGCTGTTTTTT.

The V call is TRBV27, the J call TRBJ1-3; possibly TRBD1 for D (5 bases). The germline gives CDR1 MNHEY, CDR2 SMNVEV (reference sequence). The ends were cut back, 5 bases at V and 8 bases at J, with 16 bases in the middle. CDR3 length: 14 residues. Here the CDR3 reads CASSPLGLGDTIYF. CDR3 nucleotide sequence: TGTGCCAGCAGTCCCCTCGGCCTGGGGGACACCATATATTTT.

This clone came up a few times. The chain has TRBV28 and TRBJ2-1; TRBD1 aligns across 11 bases. V shed 6 bases, J shed 2 bases, and the junction held 12 bases outside the gene matches. Germline V gene sequence: CDR1 MDHEN, CDR2 SYDVKM. This CDR3 has 18 residues. Written as DNA, the CDR3 is TGTGCCAGCAGCCCCCGGACAGGGGGCATGTCGACCTACAATGAGCAGTTCTTC. This encodes CASSPRTGGMSTYNEQFF.

This rearrangement joins TRBV5-5 to TRBJ1-3; D is unclear. The V end was cut by 0 bases, the J end by 0 bases, with 10 bases between. In germline, CDR1 is SGHKS, CDR2 YYEKEE (reference sequence). CDR3 length: 16 amino acids. The chain's CDR3 is CASSLEVRSSGNTIYF. The CDR3 DNA follows: TGTGCCAGCAGCTTGGAGGTCAGGAGCTCTGGAAACACCATATATTTT. The full variable domain, in which reference TRBV5-5 and TRBJ1-3 provide the parts outside the CDR3, is DAGVTQSPTHLIKTRGQQVTLRCSPISGHKSVSWYQQVLGQGPQFIFQYYEKEERGRGNFPDRFSARQFPNYSSELNVNALLLGDSALYLCASSLEVRSSGNTIYFGEGSWLTVV.

About this clone itself: This sample includes further DNA sequences coding for the same CDR3. This rearrangement joins TRBV20-1 to TRBJ2-5; D not certain. V lost 6 bases and J 5 bases, leaving 7 bases between the germline ends. This CDR3 is 10 amino acids long. The germline V gene has CDR1 DFQATT and CDR2 SNEGSKA (reference sequence). The CDR3 spells CSALRETQYF. The DNA for the CDR3 is TGCAGTGCCCTCAGGGAGACCCAGTACTTC.

This chain joins TRBV6-1 and TRBJ1-4; maybe TRBD1 (5 bases). The CDR3 covers 13 residues. V shed 9 bases and J shed 4 bases, with 12 bases lying between them. Germline V gives CDR1 MNHNS, CDR2 SASEGT. The CDR3 region has the DNA TGTGCCAGTGGGGACTTTTTTAATGAAAAACTGTTTTTT. Translating gives CASGDFFNEKLFF.

A word on this clone: This may stem from a read error, because a much larger clone lies one nucleotide away. The sample holds other DNA sequences that translate to the same CDR3. The CDR3 protein is CSATGESRNTEAFF. DNA for the CDR3: TGCAGCGCGACAGGGGAGTCAAGGAACACTGAAGCTTTCTTT. The chain recombines TRBV29-1 with TRBJ1-1, with 8 nucleotides matching TRBD1. CDR3 length equals 14 residues. The germline gives CDR1 SQVTM, CDR2 ANQGSEA. V lost 7 bases and J lost 1; bases outside the gene matches: 8.

This clone was counted only a few times. In the same sample, other DNA sequences code for this CDR3. J is TRBJ1-5 and V is TRBV6-5; TRBD1 aligns across 9 bases. The CDR3 covers 13 residues. Trimming at V came to 6 bases and at J to 7 bases, leaving 4 bases not matched to a gene. Germline V lookup: CDR1 MNHEY, CDR2 SVGAGI. The CDR3 DNA follows: TGTGCCAGCAGCACAGGGGGCGGACAGCCCCAGCATTTT. Protein sequence: CASSTGGGQPQHF.

The chain carries TRBV29-1 and TRBJ2-1, with TRBD2 matching over 14 bases. The CDR3 is 15 residues long. Germline lookup yields CDR1 SQVTM and CDR2 ANQGSEA. V was clipped by 7 bases and J by 3 bases; unmatched bases: 5. CDR3 DNA: TGCAGCGCACCAGGACTAGCGGGGGGCTACAATGAGCAGTTCTTC. This translates into CSAPGLAGGYNEQFF.

This clone occurred a few times. This CDR3 is CASSYGTDQPQHF. The CDR3 DNA sequence: TGTGCCAGCAGCTATGGGACAGATCAGCCCCAGCATTTT. This chain links TRBV7-8 with TRBJ1-5; 7 bases line up with TRBD1. In germline, CDR1 is SGHVS, CDR2 FQNEAQ. The V segment lost 4 bases and the J segment 5 bases; nucleotides outside the gene matches: 2. The CDR3 consists of 13 residues.

This clone was counted ten times or more. V and J are TRBV19 and TRBJ1-2; 12 nucleotides agree with TRBD1. Per germline, CDR1 LNHDA and CDR2 SQIVND (reference sequence). J lost 8 bases, V lost 7 bases, and 14 bases had no gene match. The CDR3 is 16 residues long. For the CDR3, the DNA is TGTGCCAGTAACGAAGGAGGGGACAGGGGGCCGATCGGCTACACCTTC. This encodes CASNEGGDRGPIGYTF.

The chain joins TRBV28 to TRBJ2-4; unclear D gene. CDR3 length equals 14 residues. The V and J ends lost 2 bases and 0 bases respectively, with 5 bases between them. Germline V CDR1 and CDR2: MDHEN, SYDVKM. The CDR3 here is CASSLTQAKNIQYF. DNA for the CDR3: TGTGCCAGCAGTTTAACGCAAGCCAAAAACATTCAGTACTTC. Full variable domain (missing parts from reference TRBV28 and TRBJ2-4): DVKVTQSSRYLVKRTGEKVFLECVQDMDHENMFWYRQDPGLGLRLIYFSYDVKMKEKGDIPEGYSVSREKKERFSLILESASTNQTSMYLCASSLTQAKNIQYFGAGTRLSVL.

The chain joins TRBV25-1 to TRBJ1-6; D gene ambiguous. Germline V lookup: CDR1 MGHDK, CDR2 SYGVNS. With 0 bases removed from V and 11 bases from J, the gap between germline ends came to 11 bases. The CDR3 has 14 amino acids. The CDR3 here is CASSEYSSDPPLHF. Here the CDR3 DNA reads TGTGCCAGCAGTGAATACAGTTCCGATCCACCCCTCCACTTT.

A remark on this clone: The sample has other DNA sequences that encode this CDR3 too. This chain links TRBV28 with TRBJ1-2; the match to TRBD1 covers 7 bases. CDR3 length: 12 amino acids. CDR1 is MDHEN and CDR2 is SYDVKM in the germline V gene. J was trimmed by 4 bases and V by 4 bases; bases with no gene match: 0. The CDR3 DNA is TGTGCCAGCAGTTGGACAGGCTATGGCTACACCTTC. Its protein product is CASSWTGYGYTF.

This sequence joins TRBV6-5 and TRBJ2-7; D could derive from TRBD1 or TRBD2 (6 bases each). Germline V CDR1 and CDR2: MNHEY, SVGAGI. This CDR3 has 14 amino acids. V lost 4 bases and J lost 2, with 12 bases in between. CDR3 nucleotide sequence: TGTGCCAGCAGTTTCGGGGGCAGCCCCTACGAGCAGTACTTC. Translation: CASSFGGSPYEQYF.

The chain combines TRBV28 with TRBJ2-1; 11 nucleotides match TRBD2. The CDR3 is made up of 15 amino acids. Germline values: CDR1 MDHEN, CDR2 SYDVKM. The V gene end was trimmed by 6 bases and the J gene end by 6 bases; junction bases not matched to a gene: 7. In DNA, the CDR3 is TGTGCCAGCAGGGATATAGCGGGAGGGCCCAATGAGCAGTTCTTC. Translation gives CASRDIAGGPNEQFF.

The rearrangement joins TRBV28 to TRBJ1-6; TRBD1 matches 8 bases. The CDR3 is 14 amino acids. V shed 5 bases and J 7 bases; nucleotides not matched to a gene: 4. CDR1 and CDR2 from the germline V gene are MDHEN and SYDVKM. The CDR3 sequence: CASSPGGWNSPLHF. The CDR3 DNA sequence: TGTGCCAGCAGTCCAGGGGGCTGGAATTCACCCCTCCACTTT.

The chain recombines TRBV7-2 with TRBJ2-2; D not certain. The CDR3 is 12 residues long. The V gene's germline CDR1 is SGHTA and CDR2 FQGNSA. Deletions cut 5 bases from V and 7 bases from J, with 8 bases between. The CDR3 protein is CASSLFLGELFF. The CDR3 nucleotides are TGTGCCAGCAGCCTCTTCCTCGGGGAGCTGTTTTTT. Filled out from reference TRBV7-2 and TRBJ2-2, the complete variable domain reads GAGVSQSPSNKVTEKGKDVELRCDPISGHTALYWYRQSLGQGLEFLIYFQGNSAPDKSGLPSDRFSAERTGGSVSTLTIQRTQQEDSAVYLCASSLFLGELFFGEGSRLTVL.

This chain joins TRBV28 and TRBJ2-3, with 8 nucleotides matching TRBD2. The junction had 8 bases not matched to a gene; V was cut back by 7 bases and J by 2 bases. The CDR3 extends over 15 amino acids. The germline CDR1 and CDR2 sequences are MDHEN and SYDVKM. The CDR3 spells CASNQGSGNTDTQYF. CDR3 in DNA: TGTGCCAGCAACCAGGGTAGCGGGAACACAGATACGCAGTATTTT.

This chain joins TRBV4-3 and TRBJ2-1; TRBD2 might be the D (5 bases). V shed 2 bases and J shed 4 bases, with 12 bases lying between them. Germline CDR1 is LGHNA and CDR2 is YSLEER. The CDR3 spans 15 residues. CDR3 sequence: CASSQTLGVYNEQFF. CDR3 nucleotides: TGCGCCAGCAGCCAAACACTCGGGGTTTACAATGAGCAGTTCTTC.

This clone was seen a few times. V gene TRBV5-1 combines with J gene TRBJ1-2, with a tentative D call TRBD1 (6 bases). CDR3 length: 15 residues. Germline V gene data show CDR1 as SGHRS and CDR2 as YFSETQ. V lost 0 bases and J lost 4, with 13 bases in between. The CDR3: CASSLESGGTYGYTF. The CDR3, as DNA: TGCGCCAGCAGCTTGGAATCTGGGGGCACCTATGGCTACACCTTC.